A single sample gave rise to the 24 T cell receptor beta chains below, sequenced in a study of T cells in women clearing cervical HPV infection. The method was immunoSEQ multiplex PCR; TCRdb's version includes in-frame clones alone and lacks a portion of them. The table counts more than 40,000 clones; about 7.3% lies in the top ten. The source material was blood buffy coat. These receptors originate from a woman aged 18 to 75 with a cervical HPV16 infection that either progressed to CIN3+ or cleared (not recorded which).

Concerning this clone itself: The read stops 3 residues short of the end of the CDR3; the missing end is completed from the germline J gene. The chain carries TRBV7-2 and TRBJ1-2, with 8 bases that match TRBD1. Per germline, CDR1 SGHTA and CDR2 FQGNSA. The CDR3 runs to 13 residues. CDR3 DNA, as far as it was read: TGTGCCAGCAGCTTATCAGGGGGCCGGGGC. This sequence encodes CASSLSGGRG. The full CDR3 protein is CASSLSGGRGYTF.

Of note for this clone: The read halts 3 residues ahead of the CDR3 end, with the missing end drawn from the germline J gene. This chain uses TRBV18 with TRBJ1-2; possible D gene TRBD1, 5 bases. Germline CDR1 and CDR2: KGHSH and LQKENI. CDR3 length equals 13 residues. The DNA read from the CDR3 is TGTGCCAGCTCACCCGGAAGCGGGGACGGC. This codes for CASSPGSGDG. The full CDR3 sequence reads CASSPGSGDGYTF.

Comments on this clone: Coverage ceases 3 residues before the CDR3 finishes, and the germline J gene fills in the end. The rearrangement uses TRBV20-1 and TRBJ2-1; 7 positions agree with TRBD2. CDR3 length: 16 residues. The V gene's germline CDR1 is DFQATT and CDR2 SNEGSKA (reference sequence). The V and J ends lost 3 bases and 4 bases, in that order; junction bases with no gene match: 12. The covered CDR3 bases are TGCAGTGCTAGTTCCTTTCTAGCGGATATTTACAATGAG. Translation: CSASSFLADIYNE. The complete CDR3 sequence is CSASSFLADIYNEQFF.

Of note for this clone: With the read ending 3 residues before the CDR3 end, the germline J gene is used to fill in that end. This sequence joins TRBV6-4 and TRBJ2-3, with 12 bases aligning to TRBD2. The V and J ends lost 5 bases and 5 bases, in that order; junction bases with no gene match: 2. Germline CDR1 is MRHNA and CDR2 is SNTAGT. The CDR3 has 14 residues. The CDR3: CASSKTSGRDTQYF. CDR3 DNA (partial): TGTGCCAGCAGTAAGACTAGCGGGAGAGATACG.

Turning to this clone: The CDR3 goes on 3 residues after the read ends, and that part is filled in from the germline J gene. The rearrangement uses TRBV2 and TRBJ2-5; 7 bases map to TRBD1. V trimming: 3 bases; J trimming: 0 bases; junction bases outside the gene matches: 7. The CDR3 has 16 residues. From germline, CDR1 is SNHLY and CDR2 FYNNEI. The CDR3 spells CASSDLGQVYQETQYF. Partial CDR3 DNA: TGTGCCAGCAGTGATCTAGGACAGGTGTACCAAGAGACC.

In the case of this clone: The read finishes 3 residues shy of the CDR3 end, and the germline J gene is used to complete it. The chain uses TRBV4-2 and TRBJ2-2; 7 bases are shared with TRBD1. CDR3 length equals 15 residues. Germline loops: CDR1 LGHNA, CDR2 YNFKEQ. The ends lost 1 base at V and 6 bases at J; junction bases unmatched: 5. The CDR3 here is CASSQAQGFPGELFF. The CDR3 bases that were read are TGTGCCAGCAGCCAAGCACAGGGGTTCCCCGGGGAG.

On this clone itself: Sequencing ends 3 residues short of the CDR3 end; the germline J gene provides the rest. J is TRBJ2-2 and V is TRBV20-1; TRBD2 aligns across 10 bases. Trimming took 6 bases from V and 4 from J; bases not matched to a gene: 5. The CDR3 totals 14 residues. CDR1 is DFQATT, CDR2 SNEGSKA, per germline (reference sequence). Incomplete CDR3 DNA: TGCAGTGCAGTAGCGGGAGGTAGCACCGGGGAG. Translation gives CSAVAGGSTGE. The complete CDR3 reads CSAVAGGSTGELFF.

On this clone: The CDR3 end lies 3 residues beyond the end of the read and is filled in from the germline J gene. This sequence joins TRBV5-4 and TRBJ1-1; maybe TRBD1 (6 bases). This CDR3 comprises 13 residues. Trimming took 3 bases from V and 5 from J, leaving 11 bases between them. CDR1 is SGHNT, CDR2 YYREEE, per germline (reference sequence). Partial CDR3 DNA: TGTGCCAGCAGCTCCCCAGGGGCTACTGAA. Translating it yields CASSSPGATE. The whole CDR3 sequence is CASSSPGATEAFF.

As for this clone: The sequence runs out 3 residues before the end of the CDR3; the remainder is reconstructed from the germline J gene. This chain joins TRBV19 and TRBJ1-2, with D tentatively TRBD1 (5 bases). Germline-derived CDR1 and CDR2 are LNHDA and SQIVND (reference sequence). The CDR3 has 14 residues. Trimming left V 5 bases short and J 3 bases short, with 13 bases between. CDR3 bases read: TGTGCCAGTAGTGGACCTGGGGCCTACTATGGC. Translated, it gives CASSGPGAYYG. The CDR3 as a whole reads CASSGPGAYYGYTF.

Note on this clone: The CDR3 end is not reached by the read, which stops 3 residues before it; the germline J gene fills it in. This sequence joins TRBV5-1 and TRBJ2-6, with D possibly matching TRBD1 (6 bases). Germline V gene data show CDR1 as SGHRS and CDR2 as YFSETQ. The CDR3 covers 15 residues. Trimming removed 4 bases from V and 1 base from J, with 9 bases in between. CDR3 in amino acids: CASSQGTSGANVLTF. CDR3 bases read: TGCGCCAGCAGCCAGGGGACGTCTGGGGCCAACGTC. The complete variable domain, with remaining parts taken from reference TRBV5-1 and TRBJ2-6, reads KAGVTQTPRYLIKTRGQQVTLSCSPISGHRSVSWYQQTPGQGLQFLFEYFSETQRNKGNFPGRFSGRQFSNSRSEMNVSTLELGDSALYLCASSQGTSGANVLTFGAGSRLTVL.

The covered CDR3 bases are TGTGCCAGCAGCCAAGCCAGGGGTTCCAATCAGCCC. Its protein product is CASSQARGSNQP. In full, the CDR3 reads CASSQARGSNQPQHF. The chain carries TRBV7-8 and TRBJ1-5; tentative D call: TRBD1 (6 bases). The observed sequence ends 3 residues before the CDR3 terminus, with the missing tail filled in from the germline J gene. V was clipped by 5 bases and J by 3 bases, with 14 bases between them. Germline values: CDR1 SGHVS, CDR2 FQNEAQ. The CDR3 covers 15 residues. Drawing the rest from reference TRBV7-8 and TRBJ1-5, the complete variable domain is GAGVSQSPRYKVAKRGQDVALRCDPISGHVSLFWYQQALGQGPEFLTYFQNEAQLDKSGLPSDRFFAERPEGSVSTLKIQRTQQEDSAVYLCASSQARGSNQPQHFGDGTRLSIL.

About this clone itself: The CDR3 end lies 3 residues beyond the end of the read and is filled in from the germline J gene. The J gene is TRBJ1-6, the V gene TRBV5-5, with a possible D match to TRBD1 (6 bases). V was clipped by 5 bases and J by 7 bases, with 16 bases between them. CDR3 length equals 15 residues. Germline V CDR1 and CDR2: SGHKS, YYEKEE (reference sequence). CDR3 DNA (partial): TGTGCCAGCAGTCCAGGGGCACCAAACAATTCACCC. Translation gives CASSPGAPNNSP. The whole CDR3 sequence is CASSPGAPNNSPLHF.

Frequency places this clone as medium-sized (0.01 to 0.1%). The read falls 3 residues short of the CDR3 end, and the missing part is taken from the germline J gene. V is TRBV29-1 and J is TRBJ1-1; perhaps TRBD1 as D (6 bases). The CDR3 is 10 amino acids. Germline V CDR1 and CDR2: SQVTM, ANQGSEA. Partial CDR3 DNA: TGCAGCGTTGGACAGGTGGAA. Protein product: CSVGQVE. The full CDR3 protein is CSVGQVEAFF.

With regard to this clone: The read ends 3 residues shy of where the CDR3 ends; the end is completed using the germline J gene. The genes are TRBV5-1 and TRBJ2-1; D gene unclear. The CDR3 sequence is 16 residues long. The V end lost 0 bases, the J end lost 6 bases, and 16 bases lay between the germline ends. Germline CDR1 and CDR2: SGHRS and YFSETQ. CDR3 sequence reads: CASSLEASQPGNEQFF. The covered CDR3 bases are TGCGCCAGCAGCTTGGAGGCAAGCCAGCCGGGCAATGAG.

Regarding this clone: The DNA ends 3 residues before the CDR3 does, and the rest of the CDR3 is filled in from the germline J gene. V gene TRBV20-1 combines with J gene TRBJ2-7; maybe TRBD2 (6 bases). The CDR3 runs to 12 residues. V was clipped by 1 base and J by 4 bases, with 8 bases between them. CDR1 and CDR2 from the germline V gene are DFQATT and SNEGSKA (reference sequence). CDR3 bases read: TGCAGTGCTAGAGTGGGGGGTTACGAG. Protein sequence: CSARVGGYE. The entire CDR3 reads CSARVGGYEQYF.

Turning to this clone: The sequence runs out 3 residues before the end of the CDR3; the remainder is reconstructed from the germline J gene. V usage is TRBV7-9 and J usage is TRBJ2-3; 7 bases match TRBD2. With 1 base clipped from V and 6 bases from J, the junction kept 7 bases outside the gene matches. Germline lookup yields CDR1 SEHNR and CDR2 FQNEAQ (reference sequence). The CDR3 runs 15 residues. The CDR3 loop reads CASSLVGEGRDTQYF. The DNA read from the CDR3 is TGTGCCAGCAGCTTAGTAGGGGAGGGCCGGGATACG.

Of note for this clone: The CDR3 end is not reached by the read, which stops 3 residues before it; the germline J gene fills it in. V usage is TRBV20-1 and J usage is TRBJ1-1, with a possible D match to TRBD1 (5 bases). This CDR3 is built from 14 residues. Germline V lookup: CDR1 DFQATT, CDR2 SNEGSKA (reference sequence). The V end was cut by 6 bases, the J end by 4 bases, with 18 bases between. Partial CDR3 DNA: TGCAGTGCCCCGGCCAGGGAATGGTTCACTGAA. Amino acid sequence: CSAPAREWFTE. The whole CDR3 protein is CSAPAREWFTEAFF.

About this clone itself: The CDR3 end lies 3 residues beyond the end of the read and is filled in from the germline J gene. This chain uses TRBV5-1 with TRBJ1-1, with TRBD1 matching 7 bases. Germline V gene data show CDR1 as SGHRS and CDR2 as YFSETQ. The V segment lost 6 bases and the J segment 1 base; nucleotides outside the gene matches: 6. The CDR3 totals 14 residues. The covered CDR3 bases are TGCGCCAGCATCACCGGGACAGCGAACACTGAA. It translates to CASITGTANTE. The entire CDR3 protein is CASITGTANTEAFF.

To note about this clone: Read data end 3 residues before the CDR3 end; the end is taken from the germline J gene. The chain recombines TRBV19 with TRBJ1-5; D perhaps matches TRBD1 (5 bases). Trimming took off 7 bases at V and 0 bases at J, with 19 bases between the two ends. The germline V gene encodes CDR1 LNHDA and CDR2 SQIVND (reference sequence). CDR3 size: 17 residues. The CDR3 bases that were read are TGTGCCAGTATCCCGGGGGGAGAGCATAATAGCAATCAGCCC. It specifies CASIPGGEHNSNQP. The entire CDR3 protein reads CASIPGGEHNSNQPQHF. Variable domain in full (rest from reference TRBV19 and TRBJ1-5): DGGITQSPKYLFRKEGQNVTLSCEQNLNHDAMYWYRQDPGQGLRLIYYSQIVNDFQKGDIAEGYSVSREKKESFPLTVTSAQKNPTAFYLCASIPGGEHNSNQPQHFGDGTRLSIL.

About this clone itself: The read terminates 3 residues before the CDR3 end, so the remaining end is supplied by the germline J gene. This chain joins TRBV11-2 and TRBJ2-7; TRBD2 matches 12 bases. The CDR3 spans 14 residues. CDR1 is SGHAT, CDR2 FQNNGV, per germline. Trimming took 5 bases from V and 3 from J; bases not matched to a gene: 2. The sequenced part of the CDR3 DNA is TGTGCCAGCAGCCTACTAGCGGGAGGCTACGAG. Amino acid sequence: CASSLLAGGYE. The CDR3, in full, reads CASSLLAGGYEQYF.

A remark on this clone: With the read ending 3 residues before the CDR3 end, the germline J gene is used to fill in that end. The V and J genes are TRBV11-3 and TRBJ1-1; tentative D call: TRBD1 (6 bases). The CDR3 consists of 14 residues. V shed 5 bases and J shed 4 bases, with 14 bases lying between them. Germline CDR1 SGHNT, CDR2 YENEEA. This chain's CDR3 is CASSQRGGSTEAFF. The CDR3 bases that were read are TGTGCCAGCAGCCAAAGGGGGGGCTCCACTGAA.

Notes on this clone: The read ends 3 residues before the CDR3 terminus; that terminus is restored from the germline J gene. The chain links TRBV29-1 to TRBJ2-7, with TRBD1 as a possible D gene (5 bases). The germline V gene has CDR1 SQVTM and CDR2 ANQGSEA. The germline V and J ends were trimmed by 4 bases and 6 bases, with 16 bases remaining between them. The CDR3 is 13 amino acids. CDR3 loop: CSVAGRAESEQYF. Incomplete CDR3 DNA: TGCAGCGTTGCCGGCAGGGCAGAAAGCGAG.

Remarks on this clone: Read coverage stops 3 residues before the CDR3 terminus; the germline J gene supplies the remainder. J is TRBJ2-5 and V is TRBV7-9; a weak D match, TRBD2 (5 bases). CDR3 length: 14 amino acids. V was clipped by 5 bases and J by 5 bases, with 15 bases between them. Germline V gene sequence: CDR1 SEHNR, CDR2 FQNEAQ (reference sequence). CDR3 residues: CASSRPEGHETQYF. The sequenced part of the CDR3 DNA is TGTGCCAGCAGCCGGCCCGAGGGCCATGAGACC.

About this clone: Sequencing ends 3 residues short of the CDR3 end; the germline J gene provides the rest. This rearrangement joins TRBV10-3 to TRBJ1-6; TRBD1 agrees at 9 bases. Germline V gene data show CDR1 as ENHRY and CDR2 as SYGVKD. The J segment lost 10 bases and the V segment lost 2 bases, leaving 6 bases of the junction unmatched. The CDR3 has 15 residues. This CDR3 reads CAISERVGTGSPLHF. Incomplete CDR3 DNA: TGTGCCATCAGTGAGCGTGTGGGGACAGGGTCACCC.